At least ten counts were recorded for the clone carrying this T cell receptor (beta chain). TCRdb fed the PCR reads into MiXCR, producing one record per CDR3 protein. The sample lists about 510,000 distinct CDR3 sequences, 20% to 25% occurring once. These data originate in a study of molecular identifiers for immune sequencing clone quantification. Sequences were obtained from naive CD8+ T cells from blood, with Jurkat cell RNA spiked in. As to subset: FACS-sorted CD8+CD4-CCR7+CD45RA+ naive T cells. This TCR derives from a human donor in good health. Some libraries in this study had Jurkat cell RNA spiked in.

CDR3 nucleotide sequence: TGCGCCAGCAGCCAAGATCGGCGGGGCAGCTCCTACGAGCAGTACTTC. It specifies CASSQDRRGSSYEQYF. The chain joins TRBV4-3 to TRBJ2-7; D perhaps matches TRBD2 (6 bases). V lost 0 bases and J 0 bases, leaving 12 bases between the germline ends. CDR1 LGHNA and CDR2 YSLEER come from the germline V gene. The CDR3 consists of 16 residues.